The clone carrying this T cell receptor beta chain was seen repeatedly, ten times or more. The antigen remains undetermined. The data belong to a study of Graves' ophthalmopathy and Graves' hyperthyroidism. Broader study findings: The model's ophthalmopathy progression predictions had about 71% sensitivity and roughly 72% specificity.

CDR3 regions of TCR beta were amplified from RNA transcripts. An opening RT-PCR round employed HTBI primers and preceded a second-round multiplex PCR. TCRdb processed the multiplex PCR reads anew with MiXCR; each CDR3 protein has one entry. The profile shows 400,000 or so distinct CDR3 sequences, about 18% of them singletons. Trimming stripped 3 bases from V and 3 bases from J, with 9 bases between. In germline, CDR1 is MDHEN, CDR2 SYDVKM. The length of the CDR3 is 14 residues. The rearrangement joins TRBV28 to TRBJ1-5; D is ambiguous. This receptor was taken from an adult woman with stable Graves' hyperthyroidism. Material: peripheral blood. CDR3 coding DNA: TGTGCCAGCAGTTTGCGGGCAGTCAATCAGCCCCAGCATTTT. This encodes CASSLRAVNQPQHF.